This is a list of T cell receptor beta chains from one sample in a study of T cell repertoires in cytomegalovirus infection. TCRdb reprocessed the reads with MiXCR, giving one entry per CDR3 protein. This sample has about 240,000 distinct CDR3 sequences, with 6.5% found just once. The sample comprised PBMCs. These receptors all stem from a human donor in good health (CMV status not recorded). Some clones in this sample may be carry-over from other donors' samples. Both conserved end residues are part of each CDR3. Each record gives: V gene, J gene, CDR3 protein.

V gene: TRBV12-3/TRBV12-4; J gene: TRBJ2-7; CDR3 protein: CASRYSRFEGYEQYF
V gene: TRBV5-1; J gene: TRBJ1-5; CDR3 protein: CASSPGTADWVKPQHF
V gene: TRBV7-2; J gene: TRBJ2-5; CDR3 protein: CASSLAYSRQETQYF
V gene: TRBV20-1; J gene: TRBJ2-1; CDR3 protein: CSATGLAENSYNEQFF
V gene: TRBV10-3; J gene: TRBJ2-1; CDR3 protein: CAITGGDYNEQFF
V gene: TRBV12-3/TRBV12-4; J gene: TRBJ2-2; CDR3 protein: CASSRIWGTGRSEPGELFF
V gene: TRBV11-2; J gene: TRBJ2-3; CDR3 protein: CASQIKRTSGRGKPDTQYF
V gene: TRBV5-4; J gene: TRBJ2-7; CDR3 protein: CASSIGTHPVLSSYEQYF
V gene: TRBV7-2; J gene: TRBJ2-1; CDR3 protein: CASTVGTEENEQFF
V gene: TRBV12-3/TRBV12-4; J gene: TRBJ1-1; CDR3 protein: CASRLGTENTEAFF
V gene: TRBV2; J gene: TRBJ1-1; CDR3 protein: CASKSWELMNTEAFF
V gene: TRBV7-2; J gene: TRBJ1-5; CDR3 protein: CASSVQGGDQPQHF
V gene: TRBV6-2/TRBV6-3; J gene: TRBJ2-7; CDR3 protein: CASSYPLGQGADYEQYF
V gene: TRBV28; J gene: TRBJ2-7; CDR3 protein: CASSPDREQYF
V gene: TRBV29-1; J gene: TRBJ2-3; CDR3 protein: CSVEDRGDTQYF
V gene: TRBV20-1; J gene: TRBJ2-1; CDR3 protein: CSAVSGNEQFF
V gene: TRBV7-2; J gene: TRBJ1-5; CDR3 protein: CASSLKGWDQPQHF
V gene: TRBV7-2; J gene: TRBJ2-7; CDR3 protein: CASSVRQGSYEQYF
V gene: TRBV29-1; J gene: TRBJ2-1; CDR3 protein: CSVGGTDYNEQFF
V gene: TRBV29-1; J gene: TRBJ1-1; CDR3 protein: CSVAGRLNTEAFF
V gene: TRBV2; J gene: TRBJ1-1; CDR3 protein: CASRGTGRTEAFF
V gene: TRBV7-2; J gene: TRBJ2-5; CDR3 protein: CASRNGALETQYF
V gene: TRBV7-2; J gene: TRBJ1-2; CDR3 protein: CASSLSGADYGYTF
V gene: TRBV7-8; J gene: TRBJ1-1; CDR3 protein: CASSFLTGGGSPEAFF
V gene: TRBV10-3; J gene: TRBJ2-5; CDR3 protein: CAISPRRDRGRVETQYF
V gene: TRBV20-1; J gene: TRBJ2-3; CDR3 protein: CSASGTGAVTDTQYF
V gene: TRBV6-6; J gene: TRBJ2-7; CDR3 protein: CASRLTEQGPYEQYF
V gene: TRBV11-2; J gene: TRBJ2-5; CDR3 protein: CASSFGEAGVYQETQYF
V gene: TRBV18; J gene: TRBJ1-2; CDR3 protein: CASSPKRGQTNYGYTF
V gene: TRBV7-9; J gene: TRBJ1-2; CDR3 protein: CASSFWGGGYTF
V gene: TRBV7-9; J gene: TRBJ1-5; CDR3 protein: CASTVGGTGYSNQPQHF
V gene: TRBV4-3; J gene: TRBJ2-7; CDR3 protein: CASSPNSLTSYEQYF
V gene: TRBV10-2; J gene: TRBJ2-2; CDR3 protein: CASSESTGVNTGELFF
V gene: TRBV6-6; J gene: TRBJ2-5; CDR3 protein: CASSPSTETQYF
V gene: TRBV6-2/TRBV6-3; J gene: TRBJ2-7; CDR3 protein: CASSNNPYEQYF
V gene: TRBV6-1; J gene: TRBJ1-5; CDR3 protein: CASSLQGEWQPQHF
V gene: TRBV6-6; J gene: TRBJ2-5; CDR3 protein: CASSYSGAGGQETQYF
V gene: TRBV5-6; J gene: TRBJ2-1; CDR3 protein: CASSVGQNNEQFF
V gene: TRBV3-1; J gene: TRBJ2-7; CDR3 protein: CASSQQGEQYF
V gene: TRBV30; J gene: TRBJ1-1; CDR3 protein: CAWSATGNTEAFF
V gene: TRBV19; J gene: TRBJ1-2; CDR3 protein: CASSTWTGRDGYTF
V gene: TRBV6-1; J gene: TRBJ1-5; CDR3 protein: CASRMAGTVSQPQHF
V gene: TRBV7-3; J gene: TRBJ2-4; CDR3 protein: CASSSRTENIQYF
V gene: TRBV5-5; J gene: TRBJ2-1; CDR3 protein: CASSLDGRAYNEQFF
V gene: TRBV6-6; J gene: TRBJ2-7; CDR3 protein: CASSSESRDRPYEQYF
V gene: TRBV7-2; J gene: TRBJ2-5; CDR3 protein: CASSSPTGQAYQETQYF
V gene: TRBV4-2; J gene: TRBJ2-1; CDR3 protein: CASSQVRQGGNEQFF
V gene: TRBV7-2; J gene: TRBJ1-2; CDR3 protein: CASSLGGQERDGYTF
V gene: TRBV5-6; J gene: TRBJ1-1; CDR3 protein: CASSLEDTRPSTEAFF
V gene: TRBV11-1; J gene: TRBJ2-5; CDR3 protein: CASSPRRQQETQYF
V gene: TRBV6-5; J gene: TRBJ2-7; CDR3 protein: CASSRTDSSYEQYF
V gene: TRBV11-2; J gene: TRBJ1-5; CDR3 protein: CASSRTQVKPQHF